This TCR beta chain was identified during a study of blood T cell repertoires in COVID-19. About the study: COVID-19 samples collected from the United States, Italy and Spain covered acute and convalescent phases.

Trimming cost V 1 base and J 10 bases, with 13 bases left between them. CDR1 is SGHDN and CDR2 is FVKESK in the germline V gene. This CDR3 contains 13 residues. Using immunoSEQ multiplex PCR, the repertoire was profiled, and TCRdb retains in-frame clones only, with some absent. The sample has about 190,000 clones, around 89% seen once. The chain employs TRBV14 and TRBJ1-1, with no clear D. Specimen: peripheral blood. This TCR derives from a man aged 45 to 65 with acute or convalescent COVID-19. CDR3 sequence: CASSQGTAGRAFF. CDR3 nucleotide sequence: TGTGCCAGCAGCCAAGGCACCGCGGGTCGAGCTTTCTTT.